The 19 T cell receptor beta chains below were found in one sample sequenced in a study of shared clonotypes between healthy human individuals. The protocol was immunoSEQ multiplex PCR, while the TCRdb copy is restricted to in-frame clones and leaves out a portion. The sample includes about 1,800,000 clones, about 95% of them seen just once. The naive CD8 subset, CD45RO-negative cells positively selected for CCR7, excluded terminally differentiated effector memory CD45RA+ cells. Material: naive CD8+ T cells sorted from blood. These receptors all come from a man between 18 and 35 years old in good health.

This chain connects TRBV5-1 to TRBJ2-3, with 13 positions matching TRBD2. From germline, CDR1 is SGHRS and CDR2 YFSETQ. There are 17 residues in the CDR3. V lost 4 bases to trimming and J lost 4 bases; unmatched junction nucleotides: 9. The CDR3 loop is CASSRTSGRIDADTQYF. In DNA form, the CDR3 reads TGCGCCAGCAGCCGGACTAGCGGGAGAATAGACGCAGATACGCAGTATTTT.

V is TRBV5-6 and J is TRBJ1-1; the D is unclear. Germline V lookup: CDR1 SGHDT, CDR2 YYEEEE. This CDR3 comprises 14 residues. Deletions cut 2 bases from V and 0 bases from J, with 8 bases between. CDR3 DNA: TGTGCCAGCAGCTTATGGGCCTTGAACACTGAAGCTTTCTTT. It encodes CASSLWALNTEAFF.

Worth noting for this clone: Different DNA sequences within this sample yield the same CDR3. CDR3 in DNA: TGTGCCAGCAGCCTAGGCAGTGGCAATCAGCCCCAGCATTTT. Protein sequence: CASSLGSGNQPQHF. The V gene is TRBV7-9, the J gene TRBJ1-5; D is uncertain. The CDR3 is 14 amino acids. V gave up 5 bases and J gave up 2 bases, with 10 bases separating them. Germline V gene lookup returns CDR1 SEHNR and CDR2 FQNEAQ (reference sequence).

The rearrangement links TRBV15 to TRBJ1-6, with D possibly matching TRBD1 (6 bases). The CDR3 has 16 residues. Looked up from germline, CDR1 is LNHNV and CDR2 is YYDKDF (reference sequence). Trimming removed 3 bases from V and 8 bases from J, with 17 bases in between. CDR3 bases: TGTGCCACCAGCAGCTCTAAGGGGGTCCGGGATTCACCCCTCCACTTT. Translating it yields CATSSSKGVRDSPLHF.

The chain has TRBV7-8 and TRBJ2-7; D might be TRBD2 (5 bases). The germline V gene encodes CDR1 SGHVS and CDR2 FQNEAQ. With 2 bases removed from V and 4 bases from J, the gap between germline ends came to 15 bases. The CDR3 has 15 residues. The DNA for the CDR3 is TGTGCCAGCAGCTTATTGGACCCAGAGGGTTACGAGCAGTACTTC. This gives the protein CASSLLDPEGYEQYF.

CDR3: CASSSGQGTNTEAFF. The CDR3 coding sequence is TGTGCCAGCAGTTCGGGACAGGGAACAAACACTGAAGCTTTCTTT. The chain carries TRBV27 and TRBJ1-1; 9 bases line up with TRBD1. V lost 4 bases to trimming and J lost 2 bases; unmatched junction nucleotides: 5. Germline CDR1 MNHEY, CDR2 SMNVEV (reference sequence). The CDR3 sequence is 15 residues long.

This chain uses TRBV4-1 with TRBJ2-7; D perhaps matches TRBD2 (5 bases). The V gene's germline CDR1 is MGHRA and CDR2 YSYEKL. With 0 bases removed from V and 5 bases from J, the gap between germline ends came to 17 bases. The CDR3 has 16 residues. The CDR3 DNA sequence: TGCGCCAGCAGCCAAGAACCCCGGACTCCCCCCCACGAGCAGTACTTC. Translation gives CASSQEPRTPPHEQYF.

The gene calls are TRBV6-5 and TRBJ2-7; D may be TRBD1 (5 bases). The CDR3 has 13 amino acids. The germline V and J ends were trimmed by 7 bases and 3 bases, with 13 bases remaining between them. The germline V gene has CDR1 MNHEY and CDR2 SVGAGI. The CDR3 sequence: CASNMGQGYEQYF. DNA for the CDR3: TGTGCCAGCAACATGGGGCAGGGCTACGAGCAGTACTTC.

The chain joins TRBV7-9 to TRBJ2-7; possible D gene TRBD2, 6 bases. There are 15 residues in the CDR3. From germline, CDR1 is SEHNR and CDR2 FQNEAQ (reference sequence). Trimming left V 3 bases short and J 5 bases short, with 17 bases between. Written as DNA, the CDR3 is TGTGCCAGCAGCTTGTACGTCGGGAGTATGGACGAGCAGTACTTC. Protein product: CASSLYVGSMDEQYF.

The J gene is TRBJ2-7, the V gene TRBV9; no clear D. The V end lost 1 base, the J end lost 1 base, and 15 bases lay between the germline ends. The CDR3 extends over 16 amino acids. Germline V gene data show CDR1 as SGDLS and CDR2 as YYNGEE. The CDR3 is CASSVSSDGLSYEQYF. For the CDR3, the DNA is TGTGCCAGCAGCGTATCCAGTGACGGCCTTTCCTACGAGCAGTACTTC.

This chain uses TRBV10-2 with TRBJ1-1, with a possible D match to TRBD1 (6 bases). V lost 4 bases, J lost 5 bases, and 17 bases lay in between. The CDR3 runs to 15 residues. CDR1 and CDR2 from the germline V gene are WSHSY and SAAADI. DNA of the CDR3: TGCGCCAGCAGTGCAGTGGCAGGGGTGTATACTGAAGCTTTCTTT. It codes for CASSAVAGVYTEAFF.

The chain has TRBV7-9 and TRBJ2-1; 10 nucleotides align to TRBD2. Germline loops: CDR1 SEHNR, CDR2 FQNEAQ (reference sequence). The CDR3 has 15 amino acids. Losses at the gene ends were 5 bases for V and 4 bases for J; bases not matched to a gene: 5. This CDR3 is CASSTGTSVYNEQFF. The CDR3 region has the DNA TGTGCCAGCAGCACCGGGACTAGCGTTTACAATGAGCAGTTCTTC.

This chain joins TRBV13 and TRBJ2-7; perhaps D is TRBD1 or TRBD2 (5 bases each). The length of the CDR3 is 14 residues. The ends were cut back, 0 bases at V and 2 bases at J, with 8 bases in the middle. Germline loops: CDR1 PRHDT, CDR2 FYEKMQ (reference sequence). CDR3 loop: CASSLGGPPYEQYF. DNA of the CDR3: TGTGCCAGCAGCTTAGGGGGACCCCCCTACGAGCAGTACTTC.

The chain carries TRBV9 and TRBJ2-7, with TRBD2 as a possible D gene (5 bases). This CDR3 region has 15 residues. Trimming took 4 bases from V and 0 from J, leaving 14 bases between them. Looked up from germline, CDR1 is SGDLS and CDR2 is YYNGEE. The CDR3 protein is CASSPLIGSSYEQYF. Written as DNA, the CDR3 is TGTGCCAGCAGCCCCCTGATTGGGAGCTCCTACGAGCAGTACTTC.

The J gene is TRBJ1-5, the V gene TRBV7-9, with D uncertain. CDR1 is SEHNR, CDR2 FQNEAQ, per germline (reference sequence). Trimming took off 2 bases at V and 5 bases at J, with 10 bases between the two ends. This CDR3 spans 14 amino acids. The CDR3 is CASSLLDGDQPQHF. In nucleotides, the CDR3 is TGTGCCAGCAGCTTATTGGATGGCGATCAGCCCCAGCATTTT.

A single count supports this clone. The genes are TRBV27 and TRBJ2-1; D is unresolved. With 2 bases removed from V and 2 bases from J, the gap between germline ends came to 10 bases. There are 15 residues in the CDR3. The germline CDR1 and CDR2 sequences are MNHEY and SMNVEV (reference sequence). The CDR3 sequence: CASSLAERTYNEQFF. In nucleotides, the CDR3 is TGTGCCAGCAGTTTAGCAGAGAGAACCTACAATGAGCAGTTCTTC.

The chain is built from TRBV28 and TRBJ2-7, with TRBD1 identical over 8 bases. The CDR3 extends over 13 amino acids. V shed 3 bases, J shed 6 bases, and the junction held 4 bases outside the gene matches. Germline CDR1 reads MDHEN; CDR2 reads SYDVKM. The CDR3 region has the DNA TGTGCCAGCAGTTTGATGGACAGGGTCGAGCAGTACTTC. As protein: CASSLMDRVEQYF.

V is TRBV6-6 and J is TRBJ1-5, with a possible D match to TRBD1 (5 bases). V dropped 6 bases and J dropped 4 bases, with 16 bases sitting between them. The V gene's germline CDR1 is MNHNY and CDR2 SVGAGI (reference sequence). The CDR3 is 15 amino acids. Here the CDR3 reads CASSGRGGVNQPQHF. CDR3 sequence (DNA): TGTGCCAGCAGCGGCCGGGGAGGGGTGAATCAGCCCCAGCATTTT.

The CDR3 sequence is CASSAEGGVGEKLFF. In nucleotides, the CDR3 is TGCGCCAGCAGCGCCGAAGGGGGGGTTGGTGAAAAACTGTTTTTT. This chain connects TRBV5-1 to TRBJ1-4; TRBD1 is a possible D gene (6 bases). The CDR3 runs to 15 residues. Trimming took off 4 bases at V and 7 bases at J, with 17 bases between the two ends. Per germline, CDR1 SGHRS and CDR2 YFSETQ.